The clone carrying this TCR beta chain occurred many times. In germline, CDR1 is LGHNA, CDR2 YSLEER. The CDR3 consists of 13 residues. Deletions cut 2 bases from V and 10 bases from J, with 12 bases between. Each CDR3 protein gets one entry after TCRdb re-called the 5' RACE reads with MiXCR. Of around 40,000 distinct CDR3 sequences listed, 3.5% to 5.5% are singletons. The source of the sample is a study of T cells of healthy individuals. The chain employs TRBV4-3 and TRBJ2-1, with D uncertain. The receptor was derived from a human donor in good health. The CDR3 protein is CASSQSRHGEQFF. DNA of the CDR3: TGCGCCAGCAGCCAAAGTAGGCATGGGGAGCAGTTCTTC.